Shown below are 6 T cell receptor beta chains from a single sample sequenced in a study of Ad26.COV2.S vaccination and SARS-CoV-2 variants. Treatment: about 20 received Ad26.COV2.S at low or high dose, single or two shots; roughly 5 received placebo; per-sample allocation not given. The samples date from day 63 after the first vaccine or placebo injection. Assay used: immunoSEQ multiplex PCR; TCRdb lists only in-frame clones, some missing. The sample lists about 440,000 clones; 90% were seen once. Sequencing was performed on peripheral blood, taken in a trial of Ad26.COV2.S vaccine versus placebo. The receptor set was obtained from a person between 18 and 65 years old who received the Ad26.COV2.S COVID-19 vaccine or a placebo.

The rearrangement links TRBV3-1 (or the pseudogene TRBV3-2) to TRBJ2-2; D is perhaps TRBD1 (5 bases). The CDR3 extends over 13 amino acids. Germline loops: CDR1 LGHDT, CDR2 YNNKEL (reference sequence). The V end lost 3 bases, the J end lost 4 bases, and 6 bases lay between the germline ends. In nucleotides, the CDR3 is TGTGCCAGCAGCCAGACAGTCACCGGGGAGCTGTTTTTT. Amino acids: CASSQTVTGELFF.

The chain combines TRBV15 with TRBJ2-7; D possibly corresponds to TRBD1 (6 bases). The germline V gene has CDR1 LNHNV and CDR2 YYDKDF (reference sequence). V was clipped by 0 bases and J by 5 bases, with 8 bases between them. The CDR3 runs to 13 residues. CDR3 amino acids: CATSRDGGDEQYF. As DNA, the CDR3 is TGTGCCACCAGCAGAGATGGGGGCGACGAGCAGTACTTC.

The CDR3 DNA reads TGTGCCAGCGCTCTATTTCGTCTGGGGAGCGAGCAGTACTTC. This encodes CASALFRLGSEQYF. The chain couples TRBV7-3 to TRBJ2-7, with D perhaps matching TRBD2 (5 bases). Germline CDR1 reads SGHTA; CDR2 reads FQGTGA. The V end was cut by 8 bases, the J end by 6 bases, with 20 bases between. The CDR3 is 14 residues long.

The V call is TRBV19, the J call TRBJ2-5; D is undetermined. The V end was cut by 5 bases, the J end by 8 bases, with 12 bases between. The CDR3 runs to 12 residues. The germline CDR1 and CDR2 sequences are LNHDA and SQIVND (reference sequence). Here the CDR3 reads CASSSNLGTQYF. CDR3 sequence (DNA): TGTGCCAGTAGTTCTAACTTAGGTACCCAGTACTTC.

CDR3 bases: TGTGCCAGTAGTCCAGCACACCCGAACACCGGGGAGCTGTTTTTT. As protein: CASSPAHPNTGELFF. The chain employs TRBV19 and TRBJ2-2; no firm D call. The germline CDR1 and CDR2 sequences are LNHDA and SQIVND (reference sequence). The CDR3 extends over 15 amino acids. Trimming shortened V by 5 bases and J by 0 bases, and 10 bases separated the two germline ends. The full variable domain, with the rest looked up from reference TRBV19 and TRBJ2-2, is DGGITQSPKYLFRKEGQNVTLSCEQNLNHDAMYWYRQDPGQGLRLIYYSQIVNDFQKGDIAEGYSVSREKKESFPLTVTSAQKNPTAFYLCASSPAHPNTGELFFGEGSRLTVL.

V is TRBV9 and J is TRBJ2-7, with D possibly TRBD2 on 6 matching bases. This CDR3 is built from 12 residues. V lost 4 bases and J 11 bases, leaving 16 bases between the germline ends. Germline V gene sequence: CDR1 SGDLS, CDR2 YYNGEE. The DNA of the CDR3 is TGTGCCAGCAGCACCGGAGAGGGACTCAAGTACTTC. This sequence encodes CASSTGEGLKYF.